This T cell receptor beta chain was observed in a study of blood T cell repertoires in COVID-19. Study in general: Samples taken during acute and convalescent COVID-19 were collected in the United States, Italy and Spain. From T cells, B-cell-depleted T cells, or PBMCs came the material, which was cDNA or gDNA.

Sequencing used immunoSEQ multiplex PCR; TCRdb keeps in-frame clones, though not all of them. The sample lists some 150,000 clones; 80% to 90% were seen once. This clone was found a few times. Germline V gene lookup returns CDR1 SGHTA and CDR2 FQGNSA. The V and J ends lost 1 base and 5 bases, in that order; junction bases with no gene match: 4. The CDR3 spans 14 residues. Sequencing was performed on peripheral blood. This rearrangement joins TRBV7-2 to TRBJ1-1; 7 bases map to TRBD1. The receptor comes from a man aged 70-80 years with acute or convalescent COVID-19. The CDR3: CASSLDRGRTEAFF. The CDR3 region has the DNA TGTGCCAGCAGCTTAGACAGGGGTAGGACTGAAGCTTTCTTT.